This is a list of T cell receptor beta chains from one sample in a study of regulatory T cells in long-lasting Graves disease. TCRdb processed the multiplex PCR reads anew with MiXCR; each CDR3 protein has one entry. The table records 500,000 or so distinct CDR3 sequences, 15% to 20% of them present only once. These data were likewise used in another study, on T cells in Graves' hyperthyroidism and ophthalmopathy.

Sequenced here: peripheral blood mononuclear cells (PBMCs), sampled at new diagnosis, from a patient treated with antithyroid drugs. The receptor source for this set is a man in his forties with Graves disease. CDR3s include the opening cysteine and the closing phenylalanine or tryptophan. Each record gives: V gene, D gene, J gene, clone size, CDR3 DNA, CDR3 protein. A D gene is named only where the DNA matches it firmly. A row's size may be missing; if present it is once, few, many or a size class.

TRBV11-2	.	TRBJ1-6	.	TGTGCCAGCAGCTTACAGGGTTTCTCACCCCTCCACTTT	CASSLQGFSPLHF
TRBV30	.	TRBJ1-2	.	TGTGCCTGGAGTGTATCTGGGCTCTATGGCTACACCTTC	CAWSVSGLYGYTF
TRBV7-9	.	TRBJ2-3	.	TGTGCCAGCAGCTACCAAGGGGGTTTTGCAGATACGCAGTATTTT	CASSYQGGFADTQYF
TRBV5-1	.	TRBJ2-1	many	TGCGCCAGCAGCAGCCTACTAGGCGATGAGCAGTTCTTC	CASSSLLGDEQFF
TRBV7-6	.	TRBJ2-5	many	TGTGCCAGCAGCTTAGCGTACGACGGTCTGACCCAGTACTTC	CASSLAYDGLTQYF
TRBV28	TRBD1	TRBJ2-4	many	TGTGCCAGCAGTTTGCCCCGGGACAGGGCCAAAAACATTCAGTACTTC	CASSLPRDRAKNIQYF
TRBV29-1	.	TRBJ2-7	.	TGCAGCGTTGCAGGTTCTGTCTACGAGCAGTACTTC	CSVAGSVYEQYF
TRBV19	.	TRBJ2-7	.	TGTGCCAGTAGTATAGTGCCAGGGGATGACGAGCAGTACTTC	CASSIVPGDDEQYF
TRBV3-1	TRBD2	TRBJ2-5	many	TGTGCCAGCAGCCCCAGACTAGCGGGGCCTAAAGAGACCCAGTACTTC	CASSPRLAGPKETQYF
TRBV18	TRBD1	TRBJ1-1	many	TGTGCCAGCTCCCTGGACAGGGGGGCTGAAGCTTTCTTT	CASSLDRGAEAFF
TRBV7-9	.	TRBJ2-7	many	TGTGCCAGCAGCTTAGGACAGGTGGGGGAGCAGTACTTC	CASSLGQVGEQYF
TRBV28	TRBD2	TRBJ2-3	many	TGTGCCAGCAGTCCTGGAGCGGGACCAGATACGCAGTATTTT	CASSPGAGPDTQYF
TRBV28	.	TRBJ1-5	many	TGTGCCAGCAGGGTTGGTGTCGATCAGCCCCAGCATTTT	CASRVGVDQPQHF
TRBV20-1	.	TRBJ1-1	many	TGCAGTGCTGATACAGGTCGGAACACTGAAGCTTTCTTT	CSADTGRNTEAFF
TRBV6-2/TRBV6-3	TRBD1	TRBJ1-5	.	TGTGCCAGCCGAGACAGGGTGCATCAGCCCCAGCATTTT	CASRDRVHQPQHF
TRBV19	.	TRBJ1-2	few	TGTGCCAGTAGTATAAAGGTTGGGACACAAAACTATGGCTACACCTTC	CASSIKVGTQNYGYTF
TRBV6-5	.	TRBJ2-3	few	TGTGCCAGCAGTTACGACGGAACTAGCACAGATACGCAGTATTTT	CASSYDGTSTDTQYF
TRBV6-1	TRBD2	TRBJ2-1	few	TGTGCCAGCAGTGAAGAGACCCTAGCGGGAGTATCCGATGAGCAGTTCTTC	CASSEETLAGVSDEQFF
TRBV6-9	.	TRBJ2-5	many	TGTGCCAGCAGTTACGAGCGGCGAGCCTTCCAAGAGACCCAGTACTTC	CASSYERRAFQETQYF
TRBV7-6	.	TRBJ2-3	few	TGTGCCAGCAGCTTAGCGCGTATGGCTAGCACAGATACGCAGTATTTT	CASSLARMASTDTQYF
TRBV20-1	.	TRBJ1-2	.	TGCAGTGCTAGAGTGAGGGATGGCTACACCTTC	CSARVRDGYTF
TRBV7-3	.	TRBJ2-3	.	TGTGCCAGCAGCTTAAGGGCGGCTAGCGCAGATACGCAGTATTTT	CASSLRAASADTQYF
TRBV27	TRBD1	TRBJ2-1	.	TGTGCCAGCAGTCCCGTGGGGGAGCAGGGGGCCAATGAGCAGTTCTTC	CASSPVGEQGANEQFF
TRBV20-1	TRBD2	TRBJ2-7	few	TGCAGTGCTAGCGAAGCGGGAGCCCCCTACGAGCAGTACTTC	CSASEAGAPYEQYF
TRBV28	TRBD1	TRBJ1-5	many	TGTGCCAGCAGTCTCCGGGACAGGGGTAGTTTTGATCAGCCCCAGCATTTT	CASSLRDRGSFDQPQHF
TRBV24-1	TRBD2	TRBJ2-1	few	TGTGCCACCAGGCCGGGACTAGCGGGAGGCTCTCAGTTCTTC	CATRPGLAGGSQFF
TRBV20-1	TRBD2	TRBJ2-3	many	TGCAGTGCTACCCGACTAGCGGGAGGGCTGGGGGATACGCAGTATTTT	CSATRLAGGLGDTQYF
TRBV3-1	TRBD1	TRBJ2-7	many	TGTGCCAGCAGCCCCTGGACAGGGAACGAGCAGTACTTC	CASSPWTGNEQYF
TRBV11-2	.	TRBJ2-1	many	TGTGCCAGCACCCCCGGGACAACCTACAATGAGCAGTTCTTC	CASTPGTTYNEQFF
TRBV7-3	.	TRBJ2-7	many	TGTGCCAGCAGCTTAGGTTACCCCAGCGAGCAGTACTTC	CASSLGYPSEQYF
TRBV5-1	.	TRBJ2-3	many	TGTGCCAGCAGCGTCGGACACACAGATACGCAGTATTTT	CASSVGHTDTQYF
TRBV10-3	.	TRBJ1-5	few	TGTGCCATCAGCTCAAAGCCCGATCAGCCCCAGCATTTT	CAISSKPDQPQHF
TRBV7-8	TRBD1	TRBJ2-7	many	TGTGCCAGCAGCTTTCTGACAGGGGGCCTCCCCGTGGACGAGCAGTACTTC	CASSFLTGGLPVDEQYF
TRBV3-1	.	TRBJ2-3	many	TGTGCCAGCAGCGGGGGTATCGTAGATACGCAGTATTTT	CASSGGIVDTQYF
TRBV29-1	.	TRBJ2-4	few	TGCAGCGTTGAGTTAGCAGGGCGCGTCGACATTCAGTACTTC	CSVELAGRVDIQYF
TRBV5-1	.	TRBJ1-1	few	TGCGCCAGCAGCCCAACGAACAGGGAGCATTCGAACACTGAAGCTTTCTTT	CASSPTNREHSNTEAFF
TRBV20-1	.	TRBJ2-1	many	TGCAGTGCTAGTCTGTATTCCAATGAGCAGTTCTTC	CSASLYSNEQFF
TRBV5-1	.	TRBJ2-3	.	TGCGCCAGCAGCCATAATCAAGATACGCAGTATTTT	CASSHNQDTQYF
TRBV27	.	TRBJ2-7	many	TGTGCCAGCAGTTTAAGCGCGGGGAGATACGAGCAGTACTTC	CASSLSAGRYEQYF
TRBV7-2	.	TRBJ2-2	few	TGTGCCAGCAGCTCCCTGGCCGGGGAGCTGTTTTTT	CASSSLAGELFF
TRBV28	TRBD1	TRBJ1-4	many	TGTGCCAGCAGCCACCCCCAGGGACAGCGAAATGAAAAACTGTTTTTT	CASSHPQGQRNEKLFF
TRBV24-1	TRBD1	TRBJ2-1	once	TGTGCCACCAGTGACCCTGGACAGGGGGGGCTTAGCGAGCAGTTCTTC	CATSDPGQGGLSEQFF